These 24 T cell receptor beta chains originate from one sample sequenced in a study of cytomegalovirus exposure and HLA in healthy donors. TCRdb's copy holds only in-frame clones and misses some; the assay was immunoSEQ multiplex PCR. This sample carries about 220,000 clones, around nine tenths of them seen once, and the ten largest clones take 0.85% to 1.2%. What was sequenced was PBMCs. The receptors originated from a woman younger than 35 in good health and CMV-seronegative.

The V call is TRBV7-8, the J call TRBJ1-3; TRBD1 is a possible D gene (5 bases). V lost 4 bases and J lost 0, with 16 bases in between. The CDR3 sequence is 17 residues long. Germline V gene data show CDR1 as SGHVS and CDR2 as FQNEAQ. For the CDR3, the DNA is TGTGCCAGCAGCTCCTTGGGGCTCCGAGACTCTGGAAACACCATATATTTT. It codes for CASSSLGLRDSGNTIYF.

The chain couples TRBV27 to TRBJ2-2, with 11 nucleotides matching TRBD2. J lost 1 base, V lost 5 bases, and 12 bases had no gene match. The CDR3 has 19 amino acids. The germline V gene has CDR1 MNHEY and CDR2 SMNVEV (reference sequence). The CDR3 reads CASSPKLAGVAGNTGELFF. The CDR3 DNA is TGTGCCAGCAGTCCGAAACTAGCGGGAGTCGCGGGGAACACCGGGGAGCTGTTTTTT.

The chain uses TRBV2 and TRBJ1-2, with TRBD1 identical over 8 bases. The germline V gene has CDR1 SNHLY and CDR2 FYNNEI. V was clipped by 6 bases and J by 2 bases; unmatched bases: 5. The CDR3 totals 14 residues. CDR3 nucleotide sequence: TGTGCCAGCAGCCCGGACAGGGAAAACTATGGCTACACCTTC. Protein product: CASSPDRENYGYTF. The full variable domain, rest sourced from reference TRBV2 and TRBJ1-2, is EPEVTQTPSHQVTQMGQEVILRCVPISNHLYFYWYRQILGQKVEFLVSFYNNEISEKSEIFDDQFSVERPDGSNFTLKIRSTKLEDSAMYFCASSPDRENYGYTFGSGTRLTVV.

J is TRBJ1-4 and V is TRBV7-6; D not certain. This CDR3 region has 16 residues. Trimming shortened V by 1 base and J by 2 bases, and 11 bases separated the two germline ends. Germline lookup yields CDR1 SGHVS and CDR2 FNYEAQ. The CDR3 region has the DNA TGTGCCAGCAGCTTAGAAGCCCCCGGGACTAATGAAAAACTGTTTTTT. Amino acid sequence: CASSLEAPGTNEKLFF. Supplemented by reference TRBV7-6 and TRBJ1-4, the full variable domain reads GAGVSQSPRYKVTKRGQDVALRCDPISGHVSLYWYRQALGQGPEFLTYFNYEAQQDKSGLPNDRFSAERPEGSISTLTIQRTEQRDSAMYRCASSLEAPGTNEKLFFGSGTQLSVL.

The chain joins TRBV5-8 to TRBJ1-4, with TRBD1 matching over 7 bases. V lost 7 bases and J lost 5; bases outside the gene matches: 8. CDR1 is SGHTS, CDR2 YDEGEE, per germline. The CDR3 has 14 residues. In nucleotides, the CDR3 is TGTGCCAGCTTCTTTGGACAGGTCAATGAAAAACTGTTTTTT. As protein: CASFFGQVNEKLFF. Using reference TRBV5-8 and TRBJ1-4 for the parts outside the CDR3, the full variable domain is EAGVTQSPTHLIKTRGQQATLRCSPISGHTSVYWYQQALGLGLQFLLWYDEGEERNRGNFPPRFSGRQFPNYSSELNVNALELEDSALYLCASFFGQVNEKLFFGSGTQLSVL.

This chain joins TRBV2 and TRBJ2-5; 7 bases map to TRBD2. After removal of 2 bases from V and 0 bases from J, the junction contained 3 bases not matched to a gene. CDR1 is SNHLY and CDR2 is FYNNEI in the germline V gene. This CDR3 spans 15 amino acids. DNA of the CDR3: TGTGCCAGCAGTGAATTGGGGGGGTACCAAGAGACCCAGTACTTC. It is translated as CASSELGGYQETQYF.

The CDR3 DNA sequence: TGTGCCAGCAGCTTGGGGCAGGAGGTCCTCTCTGGGGCCAACGTCCTGACTTTC. Amino acid sequence: CASSLGQEVLSGANVLTF. The V gene is TRBV5-6, the J gene TRBJ2-6; a possible D gene is TRBD2 (5 bases). V lost 0 bases and J lost 0, with 13 bases in between. The germline V gene encodes CDR1 SGHDT and CDR2 YYEEEE. The CDR3 is made up of 18 amino acids.

V usage is TRBV7-6 and J usage is TRBJ2-5; D is undetermined. This CDR3 comprises 11 residues. The germline CDR1 and CDR2 sequences are SGHVS and FNYEAQ. Trimming stripped 8 bases from V and 7 bases from J, with 11 bases between. DNA for the CDR3: TGTGCCAGCCTTACTCTCGGGACCCAGTACTTC. This encodes CASLTLGTQYF.

The rearrangement joins TRBV7-9 to TRBJ2-3; TRBD1 is a possible D gene (5 bases). This CDR3 region has 15 residues. The germline V gene encodes CDR1 SEHNR and CDR2 FQNEAQ (reference sequence). Trimming removed 8 bases at V and 0 bases at J, with 15 bases between. The DNA for the CDR3 is TGTGCCAGCCTCACAATGGGGCCTAGCACAGATACGCAGTATTTT. Protein sequence: CASLTMGPSTDTQYF.

V usage is TRBV6-4 and J usage is TRBJ1-1, with D perhaps TRBD1 (5 bases). Trimming took off 6 bases at V and 0 bases at J, with 11 bases between the two ends. This CDR3 is built from 14 residues. CDR1 is MRHNA, CDR2 SNTAGT, per germline. The CDR3 is CASSAGIMNTEAFF. CDR3 bases: TGTGCCAGCAGCGCAGGGATTATGAACACTGAAGCTTTCTTT.

The chain has TRBV29-1 and TRBJ1-1; TRBD1 is a possible D gene (6 bases). The CDR3 contains 12 residues. Germline V lookup: CDR1 SQVTM, CDR2 ANQGSEA. Trimming took off 4 bases at V and 7 bases at J, with 13 bases between the two ends. CDR3 loop: CSVASDRIEAFF. CDR3 in DNA: TGCAGCGTTGCATCTGACAGGATTGAAGCTTTCTTT.

This clone appeared a single time. The chain employs TRBV10-2 and TRBJ1-2, with D perhaps TRBD1 (5 bases). The germline V gene encodes CDR1 WSHSY and CDR2 SAAADI. Trimming pared 6 bases from V and 0 bases from J, leaving 20 bases between. The CDR3 contains 17 residues. CDR3 bases: TGCGCCAGCAGGCAGGGAGGGCAGCACCTTACTAACTATGGCTACACCTTC. It translates to CASRQGGQHLTNYGYTF.

This clone was counted a single time. The chain employs TRBV10-2 and TRBJ1-1; 10 positions agree with TRBD1. The CDR3 extends over 15 amino acids. Germline values: CDR1 WSHSY, CDR2 SAAADI. With 2 bases clipped from V and 5 bases from J, the junction kept 5 bases outside the gene matches. CDR3 sequence reads: CASSEPGQGLTEAFF. The CDR3 DNA sequence: TGCGCCAGCAGTGAGCCGGGACAGGGGCTTACTGAAGCTTTCTTT.

This clone has just one count. This rearrangement joins TRBV28 to TRBJ1-2; possibly TRBD1 for D (5 bases). Germline V gene lookup returns CDR1 MDHEN and CDR2 SYDVKM. The CDR3 has 14 residues. With 4 bases removed from V and 4 bases from J, the gap between germline ends came to 13 bases. The CDR3 bases are TGTGCCAGCAGTTCCGGGGGTACGGGCTATGGCTACACCTTC. Translation gives CASSSGGTGYGYTF.

The chain recombines TRBV6-1 with TRBJ1-1; tentatively, D is TRBD1 (6 bases). Germline CDR1 MNHNS, CDR2 SASEGT. V shed 7 bases and J shed 12 bases, with 15 bases lying between them. The CDR3 has 11 amino acids. CDR3 amino acids: CASTGQGQTFF. In DNA form, the CDR3 reads TGTGCCAGCACGGGGCAGGGGCAGACTTTCTTT.

The chain recombines TRBV19 with TRBJ1-2; TRBD1 aligns across 9 bases. CDR1 and CDR2 (germline): LNHDA, SQIVND (reference sequence). V shed 5 bases, J shed 0 bases, and the junction held 10 bases outside the gene matches. The CDR3 extends over 17 amino acids. The CDR3 sequence is CASSSPDRGIANYGYTF. Written as DNA, the CDR3 is TGTGCCAGTAGTTCCCCGGACAGGGGAATCGCTAACTATGGCTACACCTTC.

This clone appeared once. This chain links TRBV5-1 with TRBJ2-5; no firm D call. Per the germline V gene, CDR1 is SGHRS and CDR2 is YFSETQ. The CDR3 extends over 15 amino acids. V was cut by 0 bases and J by 2 bases, with 11 bases left in between. In nucleotides, the CDR3 is TGCGCCAGCAGCTTGGGGGCTTACGGACAAGAGACCCAGTACTTC. Translating gives CASSLGAYGQETQYF. Combining the CDR3 with reference TRBV5-1 and TRBJ2-5 gives the whole variable domain KAGVTQTPRYLIKTRGQQVTLSCSPISGHRSVSWYQQTPGQGLQFLFEYFSETQRNKGNFPGRFSGRQFSNSRSEMNVSTLELGDSALYLCASSLGAYGQETQYFGPGTRLLVL.

This chain connects TRBV5-1 to TRBJ2-1; weak D call: TRBD2 (6 bases). The germline V and J ends were trimmed by 4 bases and 6 bases, with 17 bases remaining between them. Germline assignment: CDR1 SGHRS and CDR2 YFSETQ. There are 15 residues in the CDR3. For the CDR3, the DNA is TGCGCCAGCAGCCCCTACGAGGGAGCGGGCAATGAGCAGTTCTTC. Translating it yields CASSPYEGAGNEQFF.

This chain joins TRBV5-1 and TRBJ2-1, with TRBD2 matching over 11 bases. J was trimmed by 6 bases and V by 3 bases; bases with no gene match: 8. Germline V gene lookup returns CDR1 SGHRS and CDR2 YFSETQ. The CDR3 covers 16 residues. The CDR3 reads CASSWPGTSGSNEQFF. CDR3 nucleotides: TGCGCCAGCAGCTGGCCCGGGACTAGCGGATCCAATGAGCAGTTCTTC.

The chain has TRBV11-2 and TRBJ1-2; the D gene is possibly TRBD1 (6 bases). There are 13 residues in the CDR3. V dropped 5 bases and J dropped 2 bases, with 9 bases sitting between them. Germline values: CDR1 SGHAT, CDR2 FQNNGV. CDR3 loop: CASSHRVNYGYTF. The CDR3 DNA is TGTGCCAGCAGCCACAGGGTGAACTATGGCTACACCTTC.

The rearrangement links TRBV28 to TRBJ1-4; TRBD1 might be the D (6 bases). Looked up from germline, CDR1 is MDHEN and CDR2 is SYDVKM. This CDR3 is built from 15 residues. Trimming removed 3 bases at V and 8 bases at J, with 16 bases between. CDR3 amino acids: CASSFRGHRSEKLFF. The CDR3 DNA reads TGTGCCAGCAGTTTTAGGGGACACCGGTCGGAAAAACTGTTTTTT.

CDR3: CASDRVGNSPLHF. The CDR3 nucleotides read TGTGCCAGCGACAGGGTTGGTAATTCACCCCTCCACTTT. V is TRBV2 and J is TRBJ1-6; TRBD1 aligns across 7 bases. The CDR3 has 13 residues. Germline values: CDR1 SNHLY, CDR2 FYNNEI. The ends lost 8 bases at V and 6 bases at J; junction bases unmatched: 4.

This sequence joins TRBV7-6 and TRBJ2-7, with TRBD2 as a possible D gene (5 bases). The CDR3 length is 13 residues. The germline V gene encodes CDR1 SGHVS and CDR2 FNYEAQ. Trimming pared 5 bases from V and 3 bases from J, leaving 11 bases between. The CDR3 DNA sequence: TGTGCCAGCAGCCCAGCGGAGGTCTACGAGCAGTACTTC. The encoded protein is CASSPAEVYEQYF. Full variable domain (missing parts from reference TRBV7-6 and TRBJ2-7): GAGVSQSPRYKVTKRGQDVALRCDPISGHVSLYWYRQALGQGPEFLTYFNYEAQQDKSGLPNDRFSAERPEGSISTLTIQRTEQRDSAMYRCASSPAEVYEQYFGPGTRLTVT.

On this clone itself: The same CDR3 is also encoded by other DNA sequences in this sample. The chain carries TRBV7-9 and TRBJ1-1; tentatively, D is TRBD1 (5 bases). Germline V gene data show CDR1 as SEHNR and CDR2 as FQNEAQ (reference sequence). V gave up 5 bases and J gave up 5 bases, with 9 bases separating them. This CDR3 has 12 residues. The CDR3 region is CASSTGGTEAFF. CDR3 sequence (DNA): TGTGCCAGCAGCACGGGGGGTACTGAAGCTTTCTTT.